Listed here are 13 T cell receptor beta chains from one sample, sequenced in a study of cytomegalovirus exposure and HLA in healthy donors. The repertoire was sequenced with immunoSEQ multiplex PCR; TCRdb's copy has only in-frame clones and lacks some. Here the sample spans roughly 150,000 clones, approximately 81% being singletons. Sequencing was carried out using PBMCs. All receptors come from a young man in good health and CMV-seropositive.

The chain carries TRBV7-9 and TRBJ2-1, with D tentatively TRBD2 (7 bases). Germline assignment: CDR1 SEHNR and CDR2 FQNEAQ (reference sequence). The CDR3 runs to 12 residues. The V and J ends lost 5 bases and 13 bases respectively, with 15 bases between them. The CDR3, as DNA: TGTGCCAGCAGCCCGAACCGGGGGGCTCAGTTCTTC. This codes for CASSPNRGAQFF.

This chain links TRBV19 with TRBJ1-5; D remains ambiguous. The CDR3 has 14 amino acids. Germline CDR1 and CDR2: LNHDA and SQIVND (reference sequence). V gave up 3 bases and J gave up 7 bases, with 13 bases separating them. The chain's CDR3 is CASSMREGGQPQHF. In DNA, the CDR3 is TGTGCCAGTAGTATGAGGGAGGGAGGCCAGCCCCAGCATTTT.

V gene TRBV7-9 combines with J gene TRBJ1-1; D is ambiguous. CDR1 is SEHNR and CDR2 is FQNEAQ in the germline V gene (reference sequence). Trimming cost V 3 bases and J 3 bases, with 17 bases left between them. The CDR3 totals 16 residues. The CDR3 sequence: CASSFPSGQFDTEAFF. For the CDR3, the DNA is TGTGCCAGCAGCTTCCCTAGCGGGCAGTTCGACACTGAAGCTTTCTTT. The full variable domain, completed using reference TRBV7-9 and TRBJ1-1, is DTGVSQNPRHKITKRGQNVTFRCDPISEHNRLYWYRQTLGQGPEFLTYFQNEAQLEKSRLLSDRFSAERPKGSFSTLEIQRTEQGDSAMYLCASSFPSGQFDTEAFFGQGTRLTVV.

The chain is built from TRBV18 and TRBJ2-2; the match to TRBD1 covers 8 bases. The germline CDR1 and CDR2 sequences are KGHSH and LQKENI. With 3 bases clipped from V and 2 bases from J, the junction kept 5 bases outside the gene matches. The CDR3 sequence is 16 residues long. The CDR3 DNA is TGTGCCAGCTCACCGCAGGGACAGGCTAACACCGGGGAGCTGTTTTTT. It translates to CASSPQGQANTGELFF.

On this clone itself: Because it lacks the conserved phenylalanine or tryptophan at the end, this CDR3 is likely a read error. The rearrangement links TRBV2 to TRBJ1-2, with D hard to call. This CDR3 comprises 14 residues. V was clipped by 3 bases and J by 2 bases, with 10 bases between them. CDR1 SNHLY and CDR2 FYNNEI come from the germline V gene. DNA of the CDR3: TGTGCCAGCAGTGATCCGGTCAACAACTATGGCTACACCCTC. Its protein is CASSDPVNNYGYTL.

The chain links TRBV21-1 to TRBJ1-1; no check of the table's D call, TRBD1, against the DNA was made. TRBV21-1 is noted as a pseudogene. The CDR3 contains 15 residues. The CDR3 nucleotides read TGTGCCAGCAGCAAAGACCGACAGGGACGGACTGAAGCTTTCTTT. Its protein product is CASSKDRQGRTEAFF.

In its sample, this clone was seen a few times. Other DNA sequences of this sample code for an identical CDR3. The CDR3 region has the DNA TGTGCCAGCAGCTTGGGCAGGGGGTCCTACGAGCAGTACTTC. It is translated as CASSLGRGSYEQYF. The V and J genes are TRBV5-4 and TRBJ2-7, with 7 bases matching TRBD1. The CDR3 has 14 amino acids. The germline CDR1 and CDR2 sequences are SGHNT and YYREEE (reference sequence). V dropped 0 bases and J dropped 1; count of bases not matched to a gene: 1. Supplemented by reference TRBV5-4 and TRBJ2-7, the full variable domain reads ETGVTQSPTHLIKTRGQQVTLRCSSQSGHNTVSWYQQALGQGPQFIFQYYREEENGRGNFPPRFSGLQFPNYSSELNVNALELDDSALYLCASSLGRGSYEQYFGPGTRLTVT.

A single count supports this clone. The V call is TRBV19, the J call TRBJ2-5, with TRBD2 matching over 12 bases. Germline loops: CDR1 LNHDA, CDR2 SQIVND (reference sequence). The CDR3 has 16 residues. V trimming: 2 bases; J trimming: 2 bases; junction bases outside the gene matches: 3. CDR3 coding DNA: TGTGCCAGTAGTATACTAGCGGGAGGGCGGCAAGAGACCCAGTACTTC. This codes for CASSILAGGRQETQYF. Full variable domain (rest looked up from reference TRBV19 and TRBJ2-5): DGGITQSPKYLFRKEGQNVTLSCEQNLNHDAMYWYRQDPGQGLRLIYYSQIVNDFQKGDIAEGYSVSREKKESFPLTVTSAQKNPTAFYLCASSILAGGRQETQYFGPGTRLLVL.

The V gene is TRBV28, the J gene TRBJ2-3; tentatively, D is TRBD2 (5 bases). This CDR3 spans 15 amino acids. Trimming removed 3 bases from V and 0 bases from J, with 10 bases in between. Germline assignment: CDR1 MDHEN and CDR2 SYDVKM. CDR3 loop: CASSLEASSTDTQYF. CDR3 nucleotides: TGTGCCAGCAGTTTGGAGGCATCTAGCACAGATACGCAGTATTTT.

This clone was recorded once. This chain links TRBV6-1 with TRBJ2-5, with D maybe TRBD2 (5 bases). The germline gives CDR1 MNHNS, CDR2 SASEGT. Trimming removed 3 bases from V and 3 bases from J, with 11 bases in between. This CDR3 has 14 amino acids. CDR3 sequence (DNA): TGTGCCAGCAGTGAGCTAGCCGGGAAAGAGACCCAGTACTTC. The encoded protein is CASSELAGKETQYF.

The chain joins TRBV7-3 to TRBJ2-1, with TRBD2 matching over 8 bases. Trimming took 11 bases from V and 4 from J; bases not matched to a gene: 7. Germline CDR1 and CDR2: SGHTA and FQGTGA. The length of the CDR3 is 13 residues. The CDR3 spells CAVGGTSYNEQFF. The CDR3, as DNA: TGTGCCGTGGGAGGGACTAGTTACAATGAGCAGTTCTTC.

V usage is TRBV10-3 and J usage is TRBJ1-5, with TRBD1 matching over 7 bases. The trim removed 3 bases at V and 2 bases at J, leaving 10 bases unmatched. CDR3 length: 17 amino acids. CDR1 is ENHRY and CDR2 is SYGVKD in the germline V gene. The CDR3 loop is CAISDFDRVVGNQPQHF. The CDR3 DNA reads TGTGCCATCAGTGATTTCGACAGGGTTGTTGGCAATCAGCCCCAGCATTTT.

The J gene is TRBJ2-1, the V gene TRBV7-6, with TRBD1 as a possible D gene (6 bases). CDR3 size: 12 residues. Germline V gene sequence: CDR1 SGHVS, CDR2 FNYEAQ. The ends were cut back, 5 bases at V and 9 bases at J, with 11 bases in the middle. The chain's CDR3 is CASSHLGGEQFF. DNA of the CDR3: TGTGCCAGCAGCCACCTAGGGGGTGAGCAGTTCTTC.